The clone carrying this T cell receptor (beta chain) turned up a few times. The antigen remains undetermined. These data belong to a study of beta chain features in type 1 diabetes. TCRB transcripts that were expressed got sequenced, as all of the isolated RNA had been reverse transcribed. Samples of naive, central memory and regulatory T cells yielded a mean of about 3.5 million reads. The data were produced by immunoSEQ multiplex PCR, yet TCRdb's version contains in-frame clones alone and is incomplete. The sample carries 130,000 or so clones, around 9% recorded once. CDR1 and CDR2 (germline): SGHKS, YYEKEE (reference sequence). V dropped 3 bases and J dropped 6; count of bases not matched to a gene: 6. The CDR3 extends over 14 amino acids. Study-wide results and limits: Whether TCRB rearrangement is influenced by HLA type went unresolved here. A moderate, significant TCRB CDR3 shortening appeared in type 1 diabetes across four CD4+ subsets.

Sequencing used central memory CD4+ T cells from blood. The clonotype comes from a man in his thirties or forties with type 1 diabetes. The V gene is TRBV5-5, the J gene TRBJ2-3; 8 positions match TRBD2. The CDR3 DNA is TGTGCCAGCAGCTATGGACTAGCTTTCGATACGCAGTATTTT. Translation gives CASSYGLAFDTQYF.